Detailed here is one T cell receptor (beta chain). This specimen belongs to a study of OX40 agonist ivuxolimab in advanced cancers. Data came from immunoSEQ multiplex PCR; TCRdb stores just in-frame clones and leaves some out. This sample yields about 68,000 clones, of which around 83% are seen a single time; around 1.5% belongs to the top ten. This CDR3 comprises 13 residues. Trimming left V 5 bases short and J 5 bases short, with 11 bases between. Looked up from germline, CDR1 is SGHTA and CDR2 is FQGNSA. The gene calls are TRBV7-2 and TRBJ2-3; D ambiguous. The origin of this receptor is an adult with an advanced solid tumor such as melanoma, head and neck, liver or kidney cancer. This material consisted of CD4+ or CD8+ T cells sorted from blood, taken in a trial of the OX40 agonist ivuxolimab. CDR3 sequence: CASSPHLEDTQYF. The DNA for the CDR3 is TGTGCCAGCAGCCCCCACCTTGAAGATACGCAGTATTTT.